This T cell receptor beta chain is drawn from a study of cytomegalovirus exposure and HLA in healthy donors. Clones were read by immunoSEQ multiplex PCR, and TCRdb kept only the in-frame ones, dropping some. The top ten clones hold around 2% of a sample with 50,000 or so clones, 91% of them seen once. The CDR3 length is 12 residues. In germline, CDR1 is MNHEY, CDR2 SVGAGI. V gave up 5 bases and J gave up 4 bases, with 9 bases separating them. The chain has TRBV6-5 and TRBJ2-7; no clear D. Sequencing input: PBMCs. This TCR was recovered from a woman in her 30s in good health and CMV-seronegative. The CDR3 protein is CASSPEIYEQYF. CDR3 nucleotide sequence: TGTGCCAGCAGTCCTGAGATATACGAGCAGTACTTC.